These 26 T cell receptor beta chains were all obtained from the same sample, sequenced in a study of blood T cells in healthy people across ages. Using a J-beta primer mix together with a sample-barcoded 5' primer, a second PCR was run for roughly 6 to 12 cycles. TCRdb reprocessed the 5' RACE reads with MiXCR, giving one entry per CDR3 protein. The sample lists fewer than 650,000 distinct CDR3 sequences, about 28% occurring once. Another study also made use of these data, one on T cells of mothers and their children.

Sequencing input: blood. These receptors all come from a boy aged 2-9 years in good health.

This clonotype was counted only a few times. This chain connects TRBV28 to TRBJ2-5, with 8 positions matching TRBD1. The germline V gene has CDR1 MDHEN and CDR2 SYDVKM. Trimming removed 6 bases from V and 5 bases from J; junction bases left unmatched: 11. The CDR3 runs to 15 residues. The CDR3 reads CASRYRDRKEETQYF. The CDR3 DNA reads as TGTGCCAGCAGGTACCGGGACAGGAAAGAGGAGACCCAGTACTTC.

This clonotype was seen a handful of times. This sequence may be a read error, since a much larger clone differs from it by one base. The gene calls are TRBV19 and TRBJ2-1, with D hard to call. Germline V gives CDR1 LNHDA, CDR2 SQIVND (reference sequence). V was shortened by 3 bases and J by 2 bases, with 2 bases between the two germline ends. CDR3 length equals 12 residues. Here the CDR3 reads CASSMAYNEQFF. CDR3 sequence (DNA): TGTGCCAGTAGTATGGCCTACAATGAGCAGTTCTTC. Supplemented by reference TRBV19 and TRBJ2-1, the full variable domain reads DGGITQSPKYLFRKEGQNVTLSCEQNLNHDAMYWYRQDPGQGLRLIYYSQIVNDFQKGDIAEGYSVSREKKESFPLTVTSAQKNPTAFYLCASSMAYNEQFFGPGTRLTVL.

This chain uses TRBV4-2 with TRBJ2-3; 10 bases line up with TRBD2. This CDR3 is built from 18 residues. Germline trimming cut 1 base from V and 5 bases from J; bases unmatched to any gene: 12. Germline V gene data show CDR1 as LGHNA and CDR2 as YNFKEQ. CDR3 region: CASSQGVSTSGAKDTQYF. The CDR3 bases are TGTGCCAGCAGCCAAGGGGTCTCTACTAGCGGGGCTAAAGATACGCAGTATTTT.

V is TRBV2 and J is TRBJ2-2; D perhaps matches TRBD2 (6 bases). The V end was cut by 3 bases, the J end by 4 bases, with 12 bases between. CDR3 length: 15 residues. Germline lookup yields CDR1 SNHLY and CDR2 FYNNEI. CDR3 region: CASSEEGLGTGELFF. CDR3 DNA: TGTGCCAGCAGTGAGGAGGGGCTGGGCACCGGGGAGCTGTTTTTT.

The V call is TRBV20-1, the J call TRBJ2-7; 9 bases map to TRBD2. V lost 1 base and J lost 5; bases outside the gene matches: 9. The CDR3 is 15 residues long. Germline-derived CDR1 and CDR2 are DFQATT and SNEGSKA (reference sequence). The DNA for the CDR3 is TGCAGTGCTAGAGGTTCCCTAGCGGGACCCCACGAGCAGTACTTC. It encodes CSARGSLAGPHEQYF.

This clonotype showed up many times. This chain links TRBV20-1 with TRBJ2-5; D is uncertain. The J call is uncertain, as TRBJ2-1 better fits the DNA end. Germline loops: CDR1 DFQATT, CDR2 SNEGSKA (reference sequence). The CDR3 spans 10 residues. CDR3 in amino acids: CSAWGNEQFF. DNA for the CDR3: TGCAGTGCTTGGGGCAATGAGCAGTTCTTC.

This clonotype was seen a handful of times. The chain uses TRBV9 and TRBJ2-3; the D call may be TRBD1 or TRBD2 (5 bases each). This CDR3 has 16 amino acids. Germline CDR1 reads SGDLS; CDR2 reads YYNGEE. The V end was cut by 4 bases, the J end by 0 bases, with 15 bases between. The CDR3 DNA reads as TGTGCCAGCAGCCCCCGGGGCCTTTCTAGCACAGATACGCAGTATTTT. Amino acid sequence: CASSPRGLSSTDTQYF.

This clonotype was counted a few times. The chain recombines TRBV10-3 with TRBJ2-5; a weak D match, TRBD2 (6 bases). The CDR3 is made up of 13 amino acids. The germline V gene encodes CDR1 ENHRY and CDR2 SYGVKD. Trimming removed 4 bases at V and 5 bases at J, with 11 bases between. The CDR3 loop is CAISAGGGETQYF. The CDR3 DNA follows: TGTGCCATCAGTGCCGGCGGAGGGGAGACCCAGTACTTC.

This chain links TRBV7-2 with TRBJ2-4; maybe TRBD2 (6 bases). This CDR3 is built from 14 residues. Germline V gene sequence: CDR1 SGHTA, CDR2 FQGNSA. Between the trimmed V and J ends, which lost 10 bases and 8 bases, there was a span of 21 bases. Here the CDR3 DNA reads TGTGCCACTTCCCCGGAGCGTGGCGGGGACATTCAGTACTTC. Residues: CATSPERGGDIQYF. Filled out from reference TRBV7-2 and TRBJ2-4, the complete variable domain reads GAGVSQSPSNKVTEKGKDVELRCDPISGHTALYWYRQSLGQGLEFLIYFQGNSAPDKSGLPSDRFSAERTGGSVSTLTIQRTQQEDSAVYLCATSPERGGDIQYFGAGTRLSVL.

This clonotype showed up many times. The chain uses TRBV4-3 and TRBJ1-1; TRBD1 is a possible D gene (6 bases). CDR1 and CDR2 (germline): LGHNA, YSLEER. The CDR3 is 13 amino acids. V was shortened by 6 bases and J by 4 bases, with 12 bases between the two germline ends. The CDR3 here is CASSRRGVTEAFF. CDR3 in DNA: TGCGCCAGCAGTAGGAGGGGGGTCACTGAAGCTTTCTTT.

The table lists this clonotype with a few counts. V gene TRBV5-1 combines with J gene TRBJ2-5; D is unresolved. Trimming stripped 2 bases from V and 2 bases from J, with 13 bases between. The germline gives CDR1 SGHRS, CDR2 YFSETQ. The CDR3 extends over 15 amino acids. CDR3 in amino acids: CASSFASRVQETQYF. The CDR3 DNA is TGCGCCAGCAGCTTCGCCTCACGGGTACAAGAGACCCAGTACTTC.

This clonotype was seen just once. V gene TRBV29-1 combines with J gene TRBJ2-3; perhaps TRBD1 as D (5 bases). This CDR3 is 14 amino acids long. The germline gives CDR1 SQVTM, CDR2 ANQGSEA. The V gene lost 5 bases and the J gene lost 2 bases, with 14 bases spanning the gap. CDR3 bases: TGCAGCGTTCAAGGGGCCGGAAACACAGATACGCAGTATTTT. Translated, it gives CSVQGAGNTDTQYF.

This chain joins TRBV25-1 and TRBJ2-5, with D tentatively TRBD1 or TRBD2 (6 bases each). The germline V and J ends were trimmed by 10 bases and 5 bases, with 17 bases remaining between them. The CDR3 loop spans 13 amino acids. Per germline, CDR1 MGHDK and CDR2 SYGVNS. The CDR3 DNA follows: TGTGCCACCCGGCCGGGGGCGCAGGAGACCCAGTACTTC. It codes for CATRPGAQETQYF.

In the case of this clonotype: Because the CDR3 is missing its conserved closing phenylalanine or tryptophan, this is likely a read error. The chain joins TRBV20-1 to TRBJ1-2, with unresolved D. From germline, CDR1 is DFQATT and CDR2 SNEGSKA (reference sequence). The CDR3 sequence is 12 residues long. V lost 5 bases and J 3 bases, leaving 10 bases between the germline ends. The CDR3 nucleotides are TGCAGTGCTGCCACGGGCGACTATGGCTACACCTCC. As protein: CSAATGDYGYTS.

This clonotype was recorded a few times. The chain carries TRBV10-3 and TRBJ1-1; TRBD1 aligns across 8 bases. Per germline, CDR1 ENHRY and CDR2 SYGVKD. This CDR3 comprises 13 residues. J gave up 4 bases and V 6 bases, and 4 bases lay outside the gene matches. Written as DNA, the CDR3 is TGTGCCATCAGCCCCGACAGGGGCACTGAAGCTTTCTTT. Amino acid sequence: CAISPDRGTEAFF.

V usage is TRBV3-1 and J usage is TRBJ2-1, with 7 bases identical to TRBD1. The end of the DNA is better explained by TRBJ2-7, so the J call may be wrong. Germline assignment: CDR1 LGHDT and CDR2 YNNKEL (reference sequence). The CDR3 has 14 amino acids. The CDR3 sequence is CASSPRGPAYEQYF. CDR3 DNA: TGTGCCAGCAGCCCGAGGGGGCCAGCCTACGAGCAGTACTTC.

V usage is TRBV3-1 and J usage is TRBJ2-4, with a tentative D call TRBD2 (6 bases). The V end lost 0 bases, the J end lost 9 bases, and 15 bases lay between the germline ends. Germline V gives CDR1 LGHDT, CDR2 YNNKEL (reference sequence). The CDR3 covers 15 residues. The CDR3 region is CASSQDIVAEPIQYF. DNA for the CDR3: TGTGCCAGCAGCCAAGATATCGTAGCGGAGCCCATTCAGTACTTC.

This chain joins TRBV15 and TRBJ2-3; 8 positions agree with TRBD2. The length of the CDR3 is 17 residues. The V and J ends lost 3 bases and 5 bases, in that order; junction bases with no gene match: 13. Germline CDR1 LNHNV, CDR2 YYDKDF (reference sequence). CDR3 nucleotide sequence: TGTGCCACCAGCAGGTCCCCACCGCGGGGGGATGTAGATACGCAGTATTTT. Translated: CATSRSPPRGDVDTQYF.

This clonotype was detected only a few times. The chain has TRBV27 and TRBJ2-7, with D unresolved. V lost 3 bases and J 0 bases, leaving 9 bases between the germline ends. The CDR3 spans 14 residues. Germline V CDR1 and CDR2: MNHEY, SMNVEV (reference sequence). The DNA of the CDR3 is TGTGCCAGCAGTTTTGGGCCGAGCTCCTACGAGCAGTACTTC. Translated: CASSFGPSSYEQYF.

The chain links TRBV7-2 to TRBJ2-5, with 9 nucleotides matching TRBD2. The CDR3 runs 15 residues. Trimming at V came to 4 bases and at J to 11 bases, leaving 14 bases not matched to a gene. The germline CDR1 and CDR2 sequences are SGHTA and FQGNSA. The DNA for the CDR3 is TGTGCCAGCAGCTCGCTAGCGGGATCAGTTAGGGAGCAGTACTTC. Amino acids: CASSSLAGSVREQYF.

This rearrangement joins TRBV6-2 or TRBV6-3 to TRBJ2-2; D might be TRBD1 or TRBD2, each matching 5 bases. CDR3 length: 10 amino acids. Per the germline V gene, CDR1 is MNHEY and CDR2 is SVGEGT. The V gene lost 6 bases and the J gene lost 10 bases, with 6 bases spanning the gap. The CDR3 protein is CASRGVELFF. DNA for the CDR3: TGTGCCAGCAGGGGGGTGGAGCTGTTTTTT.

This chain joins TRBV6-7 and TRBJ2-6; D unresolved. TRBV6-7 is flagged as an ORF with uncertain function. The ends were cut back, 4 bases at V and 1 base at J, with 20 bases in the middle. This CDR3 is 19 amino acids long. CDR3 protein: CASSSPYAGHGSGANVLTF. In DNA, the CDR3 is TGTGCCAGCAGTTCTCCCTATGCCGGCCACGGTTCTGGGGCCAACGTCCTGACTTTC.

This clonotype was picked up a small number of times. The chain employs TRBV20-1 and TRBJ2-1; D may be TRBD1 (5 bases). The end of the DNA fits TRBJ2-7 better, so the J call may be wrong. The CDR3 totals 15 residues. Germline CDR1 is DFQATT and CDR2 is SNEGSKA (reference sequence). The CDR3 sequence: CSARAPPGQLYEQYF. The CDR3 DNA reads TGCAGTGCTAGAGCTCCCCCAGGACAACTCTACGAGCAGTACTTC.

The V call is TRBV12-3 or TRBV12-4, the J call TRBJ2-5, with TRBD1 identical over 7 bases. CDR3 length equals 16 residues. J lost 2 bases, V lost 2 bases, and 8 bases had no gene match. The CDR3 region has the DNA TGTGCCAGCAGTTTATCTTTACAGGGGCCTCAAGAGACCCAGTACTTC. Amino acid sequence: CASSLSLQGPQETQYF.

The chain links TRBV12-3 or TRBV12-4 to TRBJ2-1; the match to TRBD2 covers 9 bases. The V segment lost 2 bases and the J segment 9 bases; nucleotides outside the gene matches: 8. The CDR3 has 15 amino acids. In DNA, the CDR3 is TGTGCCAGCAGTTTAATTAGCGGGAGATTGAGTGAGCAGTTCTTC. It encodes CASSLISGRLSEQFF.

The V call is TRBV18, the J call TRBJ1-2; D is ambiguous. CDR3 length: 9 residues. Germline-derived CDR1 and CDR2 are KGHSH and LQKENI. Trimming shortened V by 3 bases and J by 12 bases, and 5 bases separated the two germline ends. In DNA, the CDR3 is TGTGCCAGCTCACCGTCCCACACCTTC. Residues: CASSPSHTF.